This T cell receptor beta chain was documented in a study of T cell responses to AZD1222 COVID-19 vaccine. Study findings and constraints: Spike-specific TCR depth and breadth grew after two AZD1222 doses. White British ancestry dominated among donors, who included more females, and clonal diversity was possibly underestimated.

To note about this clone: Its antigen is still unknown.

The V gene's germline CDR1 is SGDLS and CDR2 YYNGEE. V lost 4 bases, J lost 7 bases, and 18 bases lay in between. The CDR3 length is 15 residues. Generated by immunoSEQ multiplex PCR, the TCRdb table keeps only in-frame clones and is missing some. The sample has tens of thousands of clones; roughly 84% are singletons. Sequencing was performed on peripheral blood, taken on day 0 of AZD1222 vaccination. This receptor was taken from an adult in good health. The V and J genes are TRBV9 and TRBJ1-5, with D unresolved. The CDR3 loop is CASSPEGVTSQPQHF. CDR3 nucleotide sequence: TGTGCCAGCAGCCCCGAGGGCGTGACTTCGCAGCCCCAGCATTTT.